Following are 2 T cell receptor beta chains from one sample sequenced in a study of blood T cells in healthy people across ages. For the second PCR, which ran for about 7 to 11 cycles, a sample-barcoded 5' primer and a J-beta primer mix were used. One entry per CDR3 protein results from TCRdb running MiXCR on the 5' RACE reads. The sample contains 1 million to 1.2 million distinct CDR3 sequences, around two fifths of which appear only once. The material sequenced was blood. The receptors shown here come from a man younger than 35 in good health.

V usage is TRBV4-3 and J usage is TRBJ2-3; 10 bases fit TRBD2. There are 15 residues in the CDR3. V dropped 2 bases and J dropped 4; count of bases not matched to a gene: 3. Germline loops: CDR1 LGHNA, CDR2 YSLEER. CDR3 nucleotides: TGCGCCAGCAGCCAACTAGCGGGGGTAGCAGATACGCAGTATTTT. Protein product: CASSQLAGVADTQYF.

This clonotype came up a few times. This chain links TRBV7-2 with TRBJ1-2; the match to TRBD1 covers 7 bases. CDR3 length equals 14 residues. Germline V gene sequence: CDR1 SGHTA, CDR2 FQGNSA. The V gene end was trimmed by 5 bases and the J gene end by 1 base; junction bases not matched to a gene: 4. The chain's CDR3 is CASSQRQGNYGYTF. CDR3 nucleotide sequence: TGTGCCAGCAGCCAAAGACAGGGTAACTATGGCTACACCTTC.